This T cell receptor (beta chain) appears in the sequencing data of a study of blood T cell repertoires in COVID-19. About the study: Samples of COVID-19 (acute and convalescent) were obtained from the United States, Italy and Spain.

Here immunoSEQ multiplex PCR was the method, and the copy in TCRdb shows in-frame clones only, minus some. The repertoire holds hundreds of thousands of clones, with around 80% as singletons. During active infection, Seattle patients enrolled and were then monitored through disease. CDR3 length: 15 amino acids. Germline assignment: CDR1 SGHNT and CDR2 YYREEE (reference sequence). V was clipped by 6 bases and J by 10 bases, with 23 bases between them. V is TRBV5-4 and J is TRBJ2-1; maybe TRBD1 (6 bases). Sequenced material: peripheral blood. This clonotype was obtained from a woman in her thirties with COVID-19, enrolled during active disease. CDR3 sequence (DNA): TGTGCCAGCATCCCAGGGGTGCTCCTTAGGAACGAGCAGTTCTTC. As protein: CASIPGVLLRNEQFF.